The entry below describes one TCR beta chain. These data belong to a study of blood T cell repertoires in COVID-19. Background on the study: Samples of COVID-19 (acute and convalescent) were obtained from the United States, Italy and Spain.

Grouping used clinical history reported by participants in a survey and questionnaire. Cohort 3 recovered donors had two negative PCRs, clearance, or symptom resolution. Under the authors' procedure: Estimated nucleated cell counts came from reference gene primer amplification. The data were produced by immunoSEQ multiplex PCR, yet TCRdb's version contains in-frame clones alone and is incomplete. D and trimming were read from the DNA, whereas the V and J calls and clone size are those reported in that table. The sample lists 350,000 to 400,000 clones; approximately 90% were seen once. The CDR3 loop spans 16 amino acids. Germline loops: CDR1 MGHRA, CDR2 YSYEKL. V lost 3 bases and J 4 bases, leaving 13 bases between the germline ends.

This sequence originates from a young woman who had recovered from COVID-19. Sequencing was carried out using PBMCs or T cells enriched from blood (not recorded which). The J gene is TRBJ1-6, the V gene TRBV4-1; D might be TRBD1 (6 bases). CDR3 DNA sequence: TGCGCCAGCAGCCACACAGGGTACCCGTATAATTCACCCCTCCACTTT. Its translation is CASSHTGYPYNSPLHF.